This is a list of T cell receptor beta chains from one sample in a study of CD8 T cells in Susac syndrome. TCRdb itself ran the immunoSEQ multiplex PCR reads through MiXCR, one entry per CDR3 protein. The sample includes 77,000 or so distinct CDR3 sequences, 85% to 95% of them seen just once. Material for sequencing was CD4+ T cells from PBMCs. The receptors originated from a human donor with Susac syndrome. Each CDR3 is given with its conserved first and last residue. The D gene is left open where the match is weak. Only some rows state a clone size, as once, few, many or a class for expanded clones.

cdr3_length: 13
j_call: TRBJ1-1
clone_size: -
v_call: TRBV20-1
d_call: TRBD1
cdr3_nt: TGCAGTGCTTTACAGGGGAAGGAGGCAAGAGCTTTCTTT
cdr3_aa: CSALQGKEARAFF

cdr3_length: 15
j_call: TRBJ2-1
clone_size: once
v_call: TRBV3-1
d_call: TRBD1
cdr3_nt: TGTGCCAGCAGCCAGCCGGGACAGCAATTGGGTGAGCAGTTCTTC
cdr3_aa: CASSQPGQQLGEQFF

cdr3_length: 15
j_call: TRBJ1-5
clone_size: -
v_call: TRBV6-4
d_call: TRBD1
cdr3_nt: TGTGCCAGCAGCGCCGGGACAGAAAAGGGTCAGCCCCAGCATTTT
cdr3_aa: CASSAGTEKGQPQHF

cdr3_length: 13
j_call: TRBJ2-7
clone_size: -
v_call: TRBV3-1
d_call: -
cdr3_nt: TGTGCCAGCAGCCAGGAAGCGGGCTACGAGCAGTACTTC
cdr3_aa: CASSQEAGYEQYF

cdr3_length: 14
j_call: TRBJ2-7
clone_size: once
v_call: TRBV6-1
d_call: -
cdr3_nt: TGTGCCAGCTTCGGCCGCAATAGGGCCTACGAGCAGTACTTC
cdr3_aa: CASFGRNRAYEQYF

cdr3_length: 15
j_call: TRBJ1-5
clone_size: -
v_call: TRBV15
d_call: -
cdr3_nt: TGTGCCACCAGCGGCGGGGACTATAGCAATCAGCCCCAGCATTTT
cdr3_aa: CATSGGDYSNQPQHF

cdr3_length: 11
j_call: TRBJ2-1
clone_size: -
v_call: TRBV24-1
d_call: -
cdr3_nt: TGTGCCACCAGTCTCAACAATGAGCAGTTCTTC
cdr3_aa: CATSLNNEQFF

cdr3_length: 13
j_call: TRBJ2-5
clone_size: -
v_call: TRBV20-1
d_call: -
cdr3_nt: TGCAGTGCTAAATCGGGCAAACCAGAGACCCAGTACTTC
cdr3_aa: CSAKSGKPETQYF

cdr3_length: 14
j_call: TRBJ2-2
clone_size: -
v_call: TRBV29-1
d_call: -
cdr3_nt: TGCAGCGTTGGGGCAGGAGGATTCACCGGGGAGCTGTTTTTT
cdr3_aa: CSVGAGGFTGELFF

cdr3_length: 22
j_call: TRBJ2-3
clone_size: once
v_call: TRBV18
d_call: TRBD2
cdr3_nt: TGTGCCAGCTCACCACCGGGACTAGCGGGAGGACTTTCGACGGTAGCCACAGATACGCAGTATTTT
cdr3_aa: CASSPPGLAGGLSTVATDTQYF

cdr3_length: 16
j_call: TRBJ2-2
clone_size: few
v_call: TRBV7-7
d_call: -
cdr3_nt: TGTGCTAGCAGCTTAGGCGGGGTGACAAGGACCGGGGAGCTGTTTTTT
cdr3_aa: CASSLGGVTRTGELFF